The 8 T cell receptor beta chains given below trace back to one sample, sequenced in a study of shared clonotypes between healthy human individuals. TCRdb's copy holds only in-frame clones and misses some; the assay was immunoSEQ multiplex PCR. The sample has 1,400,000 or so clones; around 98.5% are singletons. The specimen was naive CD4+ T cells sorted from blood. Documented subset: CD45RA+ positively selected. The receptor source for this set is a man aged 25 to 40 in good health.

The J gene is TRBJ2-2, the V gene TRBV5-1, with D perhaps matching TRBD1 (6 bases). Looked up from germline, CDR1 is SGHRS and CDR2 is YFSETQ. The CDR3 has 14 residues. The ends were cut back, 7 bases at V and 7 bases at J, with 17 bases in the middle. The CDR3 nucleotides are TGCGCCAGCGGAGACCAGGGGTTTGGCGGGGAGCTGTTTTTT. Amino acids: CASGDQGFGGELFF.

V is TRBV18 and J is TRBJ2-7, with TRBD2 matching 16 bases. Germline CDR1 reads KGHSH; CDR2 reads LQKENI. V shed 5 bases, J shed 2 bases, and the junction held 3 bases outside the gene matches. The CDR3 sequence is 16 residues long. CDR3 nucleotide sequence: TGTGCCAGCTCAAGGGGACTAGCGGGAGGGACCTACGAGCAGTACTTC. Translation: CASSRGLAGGTYEQYF.

This chain uses TRBV7-9 with TRBJ1-4, with D uncertain. The germline V gene encodes CDR1 SEHNR and CDR2 FQNEAQ (reference sequence). The length of the CDR3 is 16 residues. V was cut by 0 bases and J by 4 bases, with 12 bases left in between. CDR3 sequence (DNA): TGTGCCAGCAGCTTAGCGGGAGGGCCCGTTAATGAAAAACTGTTTTTT. This gives the protein CASSLAGGPVNEKLFF. Full variable domain (missing parts from reference TRBV7-9 and TRBJ1-4): DTGVSQNPRHKITKRGQNVTFRCDPISEHNRLYWYRQTLGQGPEFLTYFQNEAQLEKSRLLSDRFSAERPKGSFSTLEIQRTEQGDSAMYLCASSLAGGPVNEKLFFGSGTQLSVL.

The DNA of the CDR3 is TGTGCCAGCAGCTTGTGGAGCTCCTACGAGCAGTACTTC. Its translation: CASSLWSSYEQYF. This chain links TRBV5-5 with TRBJ2-7; no clear D gene. V lost 1 base to trimming and J lost 0 bases, with 5 bases between them. Germline V gives CDR1 SGHKS, CDR2 YYEKEE (reference sequence). This CDR3 region has 13 residues. Full variable domain (remainder filled in from reference TRBV5-5 and TRBJ2-7): DAGVTQSPTHLIKTRGQQVTLRCSPISGHKSVSWYQQVLGQGPQFIFQYYEKEERGRGNFPDRFSARQFPNYSSELNVNALLLGDSALYLCASSLWSSYEQYFGPGTRLTVT.

The rearrangement uses TRBV27 and TRBJ1-1; D is unresolved. V lost 2 bases and J lost 5, with 12 bases in between. CDR1 is MNHEY, CDR2 SMNVEV, per germline (reference sequence). The length of the CDR3 is 14 residues. The CDR3 DNA reads TGTGCCAGCAGTTTAGGGCAGTTAAGGACTGAAGCTTTCTTT. This codes for CASSLGQLRTEAFF.

V and J are TRBV7-2 and TRBJ1-2; TRBD1 aligns across 7 bases. Per the germline V gene, CDR1 is SGHTA and CDR2 is FQGNSA. The V and J ends lost 11 bases and 1 base, in that order; junction bases with no gene match: 10. CDR3 length equals 14 residues. The CDR3 nucleotides read TGTGCCGAGGGTAGGCCAGGGGGTAACTATGGCTACACCTTC. Residues: CAEGRPGGNYGYTF.

This chain connects TRBV5-4 to TRBJ1-5, with D unresolved. The CDR3 runs to 15 residues. V lost 1 base and J 3 bases, leaving 11 bases between the germline ends. Germline CDR1 is SGHNT and CDR2 is YYREEE (reference sequence). CDR3 in amino acids: CASSLSLVYNQPQHF. CDR3 nucleotide sequence: TGTGCCAGCAGCTTGAGTTTGGTGTACAATCAGCCCCAGCATTTT.

This rearrangement joins TRBV29-1 to TRBJ2-3; D unresolved. The germline V and J ends were trimmed by 5 bases and 4 bases, with 10 bases remaining between them. This CDR3 comprises 12 residues. Per germline, CDR1 SQVTM and CDR2 ANQGSEA. CDR3 protein: CSVSRDADTQYF. The CDR3, as DNA: TGCAGCGTTTCAAGGGATGCAGATACGCAGTATTTT.